This T cell receptor (beta chain) was recorded in a study of cytomegalovirus exposure and HLA in healthy donors. General study results and limits: One later analysis reportedly identified an Asian-associated ancestry cluster that showed fewer N-insertions than the roughly 670-donor mean. It was about 150 TCR beta chains that were listed as cytomegalovirus-associated.

The CDR3 has 21 amino acids. V lost 5 bases and J lost 4; bases outside the gene matches: 23. Germline-derived CDR1 and CDR2 are ENHRY and SYGVKD. Both 60 Vbeta primers and 13 Jbeta primers went into the PCR. TCRdb's copy holds only in-frame clones and misses some; the assay was immunoSEQ multiplex PCR. The table lists 95,000 to 130,000 clones, 8% to 10% of them singletons. On this clone itself: Antigen specificity is unknown.

Source material: PBMCs. The receptor was derived from a man between 25 and 39 years old in good health and CMV-seronegative. The chain uses TRBV10-3 and TRBJ2-1; 10 bases fit TRBD2. CDR3 sequence: CAISRGAGIAGGTLEYNEQFF. CDR3 DNA sequence: TGTGCCATCAGTCGAGGGGCGGGGATAGCGGGAGGAACGCTCGAGTACAATGAGCAGTTCTTC.